This is a list of T cell receptor beta chains from one sample in a study of cytomegalovirus exposure and HLA in healthy donors. Assay: immunoSEQ multiplex PCR; the TCRdb copy retains only in-frame clones and omits some. The repertoire holds about 76,000 clones, with 79% as singletons. The sample taken for sequencing was PBMCs. All receptors come from a man aged 25 to 40 in good health and CMV-seronegative. CDR3s include the opening cysteine and the closing phenylalanine or tryptophan. A D gene is named only where the DNA matches it firmly. Rows give clone size only sometimes, using once, few, many, or a class for an expanded clone.

V	size	D	J	CDR3	DNA
TRBV5-1	.	TRBD1	TRBJ2-1	CASSFSRGTEEFF	TGCGCCAGCAGCTTTAGCAGGGGGACCGAGGAGTTCTTC
TRBV18	.	.	TRBJ1-6	CASSPRSGINNSPLHF	TGTGCCAGCTCACCAAGATCAGGGATCAATAATTCACCCCTCCACTTT
TRBV7-9	.	TRBD1	TRBJ2-7	CASSPSGDSPYEQYF	TGTGCCAGCAGCCCTAGTGGGGACAGTCCCTACGAGCAGTACTTC
TRBV6-6	.	.	TRBJ1-2	CASSDIIGGGYTF	TGTGCCAGCAGTGACATCATAGGGGGTGGCTACACCTTC
TRBV30	.	TRBD1	TRBJ1-2	CAGISGQEYGYTF	TGTGCCGGGATCTCGGGACAGGAGTATGGCTACACCTTC
TRBV6-5	.	TRBD2	TRBJ2-2	CSSSFGGMGTGELFF	TGTTCCAGCAGTTTCGGGGGGATGGGCACCGGGGAGCTGTTTTTT
TRBV29-1	.	TRBD2	TRBJ2-3	CSYAGESSDTQYF	TGCAGCTACGCGGGAGAATCGTCAGATACGCAGTATTTT
TRBV5-8	.	TRBD1	TRBJ1-2	CASSQGDRGLYGYTF	TGTGCCAGCAGCCAAGGGGACAGGGGTCTCTATGGCTACACCTTC
TRBV4-1	.	TRBD1	TRBJ1-1	CASSQGLPGTGISTEAFF	TGCGCCAGCAGCCAAGGGTTACCCGGGACAGGGATATCCACTGAAGCTTTCTTT
TRBV4-2	.	TRBD2	TRBJ2-6	CASSHQALAGALSGANVLTF	TGTGCCAGCAGCCACCAAGCGTTAGCGGGGGCCTTATCTGGGGCCAACGTCCTGACTTTC
TRBV4-1	.	.	TRBJ2-5	CASSQDGTSRGTQYF	TGCGCCAGCAGCCAAGACGGGACATCCCGAGGGACCCAGTACTTC
TRBV4-2	.	.	TRBJ2-7	CASSQESGPYEQYF	TGTGCCAGCAGCCAAGAGTCGGGTCCGTACGAGCAGTACTTC
TRBV7-9	.	TRBD1	TRBJ1-5	CGSGTGANQPQHF	TGCGGCTCAGGGACAGGGGCCAATCAGCCCCAGCATTTT
TRBV29-1	.	.	TRBJ2-1	CSVRNPSPRGQFF	TGCAGCGTCCGGAACCCTAGCCCCCGTGGGCAGTTCTTC
TRBV5-1	few	TRBD2	TRBJ2-1	CASRGGSGRDNEQFF	TGCGCCAGCAGGGGTGGTAGCGGGAGGGACAATGAGCAGTTCTTC
TRBV4-2	.	.	TRBJ2-6	CASSQDPLSGANVLTF	TGTGCCAGCAGCCAAGACCCCCTCTCTGGGGCCAACGTCCTGACTTTC
TRBV14	.	.	TRBJ2-3	CASSRQLYTQYF	TGTGCCAGCAGCCGACAGCTTTATACGCAGTATTTT
TRBV6-5	.	.	TRBJ2-1	CASSQLNEQFF	TGTGCCAGCAGTCAACTCAATGAGCAGTTCTTC
TRBV28	.	.	TRBJ2-7	CASSLRQAKDRQYF	TGTGCCAGCAGTTTGCGACAGGCTAAGGACAGGCAGTACTTC
TRBV7-2	.	.	TRBJ2-1	CASSLGVLFSYNEQFF	TGTGCCAGCAGCTTAGGAGTCTTATTCTCCTACAATGAGCAGTTCTTC
TRBV9	.	TRBD2	TRBJ2-1	CASSVSGSPEQFF	TGTGCCAGCAGCGTGAGCGGGAGCCCTGAGCAGTTCTTC
TRBV11-1	once	.	TRBJ1-5	CASSPGGAGNQPQHF	TGTGCCAGCAGCCCCGGCGGGGCAGGGAATCAGCCCCAGCATTTT
TRBV6-1	.	.	TRBJ1-2	CASSEGEGGGYGYTF	TGTGCCAGCAGTGAAGGAGAGGGAGGGGGATATGGCTACACCTTC
TRBV2	.	TRBD2	TRBJ2-1	CASILLAGGDEQFF	TGTGCCAGCATATTACTAGCGGGAGGTGATGAGCAGTTCTTC
TRBV7-2	.	TRBD2	TRBJ2-5	CASSLLAEGTQYF	TGTGCCAGCAGCCTCCTAGCGGAAGGGACCCAGTACTTC
TRBV19	.	.	TRBJ1-1	CASRYRANTEAFF	TGTGCCAGTAGGTACAGGGCGAACACTGAAGCTTTCTTT
TRBV27	.	TRBD1	TRBJ2-7	CASSLLFPASGTGSYEQYF	TGTGCCAGCAGTCTCCTATTCCCTGCATCCGGGACAGGGTCCTACGAGCAGTACTTC
TRBV7-6	.	.	TRBJ2-1	CASSLPGALVNEQFF	TGTGCCAGCAGCCTTCCGGGAGCTTTGGTAAATGAGCAGTTCTTC
TRBV9	once	TRBD2	TRBJ2-3	CASSVGTSGGGDTQYF	TGTGCCAGCAGCGTGGGTACTAGCGGAGGGGGAGATACGCAGTATTTT
TRBV27	.	.	TRBJ1-4	CASSRGRGGEKLFF	TGTGCCAGCAGTCGGGGACGGGGGGGTGAAAAACTGTTTTTT
TRBV5-4	.	TRBD1	TRBJ2-1	CASSPRQGEFNEQFF	TGTGCCAGCAGCCCCAGACAGGGAGAGTTCAATGAGCAGTTCTTC
TRBV7-9	.	.	TRBJ1-2	CSSSFYPRLLNYGYTF	TGTTCCAGCAGCTTCTACCCGAGGCTTCTTAACTATGGCTACACCTTC
TRBV4-2	.	.	TRBJ1-4	CASSQEDISEKLFF	TGTGCCAGCAGCCAAGAGGACATAAGTGAAAAACTGTTTTTT
TRBV30	.	.	TRBJ2-1	CAWSVPGLSSYNEQFF	TGTGCCTGGAGTGTACCGGGTCTCTCCTCCTACAATGAGCAGTTCTTC
TRBV28	.	TRBD2	TRBJ2-4	CASSPLTGGELAKNIQYF	TGTGCCAGCAGTCCCCTTACCGGGGGGGAACTAGCCAAAAACATTCAGTACTTC
TRBV27	.	.	TRBJ1-4	CASRTGDMVGAPRKLFF	TGTGCCAGCAGAACCGGCGATATGGTGGGGGCCCCTAGAAAACTGTTTTTT
TRBV15	.	TRBD2	TRBJ2-5	CATSSERTSGSVGKETQYF	TGTGCCACCAGCAGCGAACGGACTAGCGGGTCGGTGGGGAAAGAGACCCAGTACTTC
TRBV30	.	TRBD1	TRBJ2-3	CAWRAGTGTPTDTQYF	TGTGCCTGGAGAGCCGGGACAGGGACCCCCACAGATACGCAGTATTTT
TRBV5-1	few	.	TRBJ2-3	CASSLGPGTDTQYF	TGCGCCAGCAGCTTGGGTCCGGGAACAGATACGCAGTATTTT
TRBV23-1	.	TRBD2	TRBJ2-7	CASSQSSGGPRRQYEQYF	TGCGCCAGCAGTCAATCCTCGGGGGGGCCAAGAAGGCAATACGAGCAGTACTTC
TRBV21-1	.	.	TRBJ2-7	CAGRDRVYEQYF	TGTGCCGGCCGGGACAGGGTCTACGAGCAGTACTTC